Below, 7 T cell receptor beta chains from the same sample are listed, as sequenced in a study of blood T cell repertoires in COVID-19. Produced via immunoSEQ multiplex PCR; TCRdb's table is partial and in-frame only. This sample has 230,000 or so clones; roughly 87% occur once, and the top ten carry 1.5% to 2%. Sample: peripheral blood. These receptors all stem from a man aged 35 to 55 with active or convalescent COVID-19.

The gene calls are TRBV5-5 and TRBJ1-2; D might be TRBD1 (5 bases). V was pared by 0 bases and J by 1 base, with 19 bases between. The length of the CDR3 is 18 residues. Per germline, CDR1 SGHKS and CDR2 YYEKEE (reference sequence). CDR3 sequence (DNA): TGTGCCAGCAGCTTGGGGACACCGGGCCTTTCATATAACTATGGCTACACCTTC. Its translation is CASSLGTPGLSYNYGYTF. The full variable domain, in which reference TRBV5-5 and TRBJ1-2 provide the parts outside the CDR3, is DAGVTQSPTHLIKTRGQQVTLRCSPISGHKSVSWYQQVLGQGPQFIFQYYEKEERGRGNFPDRFSARQFPNYSSELNVNALLLGDSALYLCASSLGTPGLSYNYGYTFGSGTRLTVV.

The chain employs TRBV7-3 and TRBJ1-1, with a tentative D call TRBD1 (5 bases). Germline assignment: CDR1 SGHTA and CDR2 FQGTGA. The CDR3 runs to 15 residues. Trimming pared 5 bases from V and 5 bases from J, leaving 18 bases between. In DNA form, the CDR3 reads TGTGCCAGCAGCCTCGGCCCTCGGGGGGTAACTGAAGCTTTCTTT. Amino acids: CASSLGPRGVTEAFF.

This clone was picked up one time. The rearrangement joins TRBV10-3 to TRBJ1-1, with 9 positions matching TRBD1. There are 14 residues in the CDR3. Per the germline V gene, CDR1 is ENHRY and CDR2 is SYGVKD. Trimming at V came to 6 bases and at J to 1 base, leaving 3 bases not matched to a gene. CDR3 in DNA: TGTGCCATCAGCCGACAGGGGGGGAACACTGAAGCTTTCTTT. Translating it yields CAISRQGGNTEAFF.

The rearrangement joins TRBV28 to TRBJ2-7; unclear D gene. The germline V gene encodes CDR1 MDHEN and CDR2 SYDVKM. V was clipped by 3 bases and J by 5 bases, with 14 bases between them. The CDR3 runs to 14 residues. CDR3 nucleotides: TGTGCCAGCAGTTTTCGTCAATTGCAGGACGAGCAGTACTTC. This gives the protein CASSFRQLQDEQYF. Full variable domain (remainder filled in from reference TRBV28 and TRBJ2-7): DVKVTQSSRYLVKRTGEKVFLECVQDMDHENMFWYRQDPGLGLRLIYFSYDVKMKEKGDIPEGYSVSREKKERFSLILESASTNQTSMYLCASSFRQLQDEQYFGPGTRLTVT.

The chain combines TRBV12-5 with TRBJ2-2; possibly TRBD2 for D (6 bases). The V and J ends lost 5 bases and 3 bases respectively, with 34 bases between them. Germline values: CDR1 LGHNT, CDR2 FRNRAP. The CDR3 length is 22 residues. Here the CDR3 reads CASGLLPTRVADYRLYTGELFF. CDR3 DNA sequence: TGTGCTAGTGGTCTCCTACCTACGAGAGTGGCGGACTACCGGCTATACACCGGGGAGCTGTTTTTT.

The chain combines TRBV7-2 with TRBJ2-7; D is perhaps TRBD1 (6 bases). The V end was cut by 3 bases, the J end by 2 bases, with 11 bases between. The CDR3 contains 14 residues. Germline V gene data show CDR1 as SGHTA and CDR2 as FQGNSA. This CDR3 reads CASSFNRVAYEQYF. In nucleotides, the CDR3 is TGTGCCAGCAGCTTCAACAGGGTGGCCTACGAGCAGTACTTC.

V and J are TRBV5-1 and TRBJ2-7; 16 nucleotides align to TRBD2. V was pared by 7 bases and J by 3 bases, with 4 bases of the junction left unmatched. Germline values: CDR1 SGHRS, CDR2 YFSETQ. The CDR3 loop spans 15 amino acids. CDR3 bases: TGCGCCAGCGAGGGACTAGCGGGGGGGAACTACGAGCAGTACTTC. Amino acid sequence: CASEGLAGGNYEQYF.